Sequencing of this TCR beta chain was carried out in a study of blood T cell repertoires in COVID-19 (TCRdb year 2020). General notes on the study: Samples from collaborators originated in the United States, Italy and Spain and spanned both the acute and convalescent phases of COVID-19. Nearly every sample came with metadata listing a de-identified subject ID, COVID-19 status, age in years and sex. A freely available public database, intended as a resource for researchers studying the immune response to SARS-CoV-2, is where the repertoires were released. Where available, HLA class I and class II types were obtained from metadata supplied by the sample provider rather than from assay-based typing. The prospective study material was composed of cDNA or gDNA derived from T cells, B-cell-depleted T cells, or PBMCs. Samples came from the ongoing ImmuneRACE study (first 160 participants) plus 1,254 subjects from 6 global collaborators. Subjects who had been exposed to COVID-19, were actively infected with it, or had recovered from it provided the deeply sampled blood TCRbeta repertoires that made up the dataset. General study outcomes and caveats: How much clinical and demographic metadata was included differed by source and by participant, and the metadata was provided uncurated.

TCRbeta CDR3 regions were amplified from genomic DNA using the immunoSEQ Assay, a bias-controlled multiplex PCR. Per the authors' processing: Nucleated cell counts per sample were estimated from amplification of reference gene primers within the assay. Sequence reads were collapsed and filtered to measure the absolute abundance of every unique TCRbeta CDR3 rearrangement. For each sample, productive Simpson clonality was calculated as the square root of Simpson's diversity index across productive rearrangements. TCRdb provides this immuneACCESS table in a form limited to in-frame rearrangements. Some clones are lacking; in checked studies, under half of them reflect an unresolved V gene, and why the rest are absent is not known. The DNA was the basis for D and trimming; V, J and clone size are from that table. This sample lists about 300,000 clones; around 87% were detected once. Of the sample, about 2% is held by the ten largest clones.

From cysteine to phenylalanine, the CDR3 is 15 amino acids long. Just the 45-base CDR3 DNA is kept, in frame starting at base 1. Between the V and J ends, shortened by 5 bases and 6 bases respectively, the junction contains 14 bases. The germline V gene (reference sequence) provides CDR1 LNHDA and CDR2 SQIVND. Collaborating institutions collected whole blood in K2EDTA tubes following their own protocols. For TCRbeta analysis, collaborators shipped samples as frozen whole blood, isolated PBMCs, or DNA extracted from either of those sample types. A remark on this clone: Its antigen is unknown. Within one base of it there is no much larger clone, and no base qualities were kept.

This receptor was identified in a man aged 18 to 29 with active or convalescent COVID-19. The sequence joins TRBV19 to TRBJ1-6, with no D gene named confidently. The sample taken for sequencing was peripheral blood. The CDR3 in this case is CASSVATGGNSPLHF. Read as DNA, the sequence is TGTGCCAGTAGTGTGGCGACCGGCGGTAATTCACCCCTCCACTTT.